This is a list of T cell receptor beta chains from one sample in a study of monozygotic twins with inflammatory bowel disease. From its re-call of the 5' RACE reads, TCRdb lists each CDR3 protein once, without DNA. The data include over 100,000 distinct CDR3 sequences; the top ten clones carry roughly 12%. The sequenced material came from blood. The receptors stem from a human donor with ulcerative colitis or Crohn's disease, or a healthy co-twin of an affected twin (not recorded which). CDR3s include the opening cysteine and the closing phenylalanine or tryptophan.

TRBJ2-5,TRBV28,CASSFNEQETQYF
TRBJ2-7,TRBV5-1,CASSKDRGGEQYF
TRBJ1-1,TRBV19,CASSFGQGVNTEAFF
TRBJ2-1,TRBV7-9,CASSPGHGTYNEQFF
TRBJ2-1,TRBV5-1,CASSHTLPGQGGNEQFF
TRBJ2-5,TRBV4-1,CASSQGLAPETQYF
TRBJ2-4,TRBV4-1,CASSQDPCIEQAKNIQYF
TRBJ2-1,TRBV6-2/TRBV6-3,CASSSRLAGGRNEQFF
TRBJ2-7,TRBV6-5,CASSYWDRGYEQYF
TRBJ1-1,TRBV20-1,CSARDRVVGDTEAFF
TRBJ2-5,TRBV12-3/TRBV12-4,CASSLEAAIETQYF
TRBJ2-1,TRBV13,CASSTHDPGTVTYNEQFF
TRBJ2-3,TRBV7-3,CASSLSPTSGVSTDTQYF
TRBJ2-1,TRBV4-2,CASSRSERGAYNEQFF
TRBJ2-1,TRBV5-1,CASSLGSGSGDEQFF
TRBJ1-2,TRBV7-2,CASSSGQVLGYTF
TRBJ2-1,TRBV10-3,CAISDQGISYNEQFF
TRBJ1-5,TRBV6-5,CASSLRGAGGNQPQHF
TRBJ1-2,TRBV24-1,CATSDTRDDYGYTF
TRBJ2-2,TRBV12-3/TRBV12-4,CATKRGMVGGELFF
TRBJ1-2,TRBV13,CASSLLDFRRDRVDYGYTF
TRBJ2-7,TRBV19,CASSITSGVSYEQYF
TRBJ2-1,TRBV7-2,CASSTTSGGYNEQFF
TRBJ1-1,TRBV3-1,CASSQGTGDTEAFF
TRBJ2-3,TRBV9,CASSPRGTSGGDTQYF
TRBJ2-1,TRBV9,CASSIGSGISYNEQFF
TRBJ2-6,TRBV6-1,CASTETGAGANVLTF
TRBJ2-3,TRBV7-2,CASSAAGLSTDTQYF
TRBJ1-4,TRBV15,CATSRELQINEKLFF